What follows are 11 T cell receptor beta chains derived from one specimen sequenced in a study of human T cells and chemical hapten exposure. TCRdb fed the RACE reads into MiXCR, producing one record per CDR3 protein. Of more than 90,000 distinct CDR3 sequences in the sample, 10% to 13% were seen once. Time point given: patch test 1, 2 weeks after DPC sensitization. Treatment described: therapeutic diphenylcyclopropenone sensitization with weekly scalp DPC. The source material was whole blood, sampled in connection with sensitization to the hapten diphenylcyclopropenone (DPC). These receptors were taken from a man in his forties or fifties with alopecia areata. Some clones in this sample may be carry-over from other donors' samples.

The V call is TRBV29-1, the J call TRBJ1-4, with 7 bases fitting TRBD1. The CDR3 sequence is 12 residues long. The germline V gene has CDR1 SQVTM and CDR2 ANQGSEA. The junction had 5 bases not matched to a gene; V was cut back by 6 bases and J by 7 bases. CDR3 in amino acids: CSVGAGGEKLFF. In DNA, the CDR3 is TGCAGCGTCGGGGCAGGGGGTGAAAAACTGTTTTTT. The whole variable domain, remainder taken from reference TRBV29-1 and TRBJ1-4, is SAVISQKPSRDICQRGTSLTIQCQVDSQVTMMFWYRQQPGQSLTLIATANQGSEATYESGFVIDKFPISRPNLTFSTLTVSNMSPEDSSIYLCSVGAGGEKLFFGSGTQLSVL.

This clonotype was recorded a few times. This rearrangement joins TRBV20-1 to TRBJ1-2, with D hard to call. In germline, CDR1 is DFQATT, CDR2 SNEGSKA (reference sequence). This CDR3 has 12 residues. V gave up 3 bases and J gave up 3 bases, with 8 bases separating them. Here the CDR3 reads CSASGTDYGYTF. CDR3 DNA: TGCAGTGCTAGTGGTACCGACTATGGCTACACCTTC.

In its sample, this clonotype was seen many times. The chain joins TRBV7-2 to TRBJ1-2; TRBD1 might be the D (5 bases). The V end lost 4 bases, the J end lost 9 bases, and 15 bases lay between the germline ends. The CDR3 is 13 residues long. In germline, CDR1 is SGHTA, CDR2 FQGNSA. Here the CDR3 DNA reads TGTGCCAGCAGCTACGAGAGGGGTGGACGCTACACCTTC. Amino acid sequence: CASSYERGGRYTF.

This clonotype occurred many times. For the CDR3, the DNA is TGCAGCGTTGAACTAGCGGGAGGGCGCGCGCAGTATTTT. Residues: CSVELAGGRAQYF. The chain employs TRBV29-1 and TRBJ2-3; 12 bases are a match to TRBD2. Trimming took 2 bases from V and 10 from J; bases not matched to a gene: 4. Germline V gene data show CDR1 as SQVTM and CDR2 as ANQGSEA. This CDR3 region has 13 residues.

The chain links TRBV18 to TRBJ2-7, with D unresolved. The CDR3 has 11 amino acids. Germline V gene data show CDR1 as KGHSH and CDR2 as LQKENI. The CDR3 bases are TGTGGAGGCAGCAGCCCCTACGAGCAGTACGTC. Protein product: CGGSSPYEQYV.

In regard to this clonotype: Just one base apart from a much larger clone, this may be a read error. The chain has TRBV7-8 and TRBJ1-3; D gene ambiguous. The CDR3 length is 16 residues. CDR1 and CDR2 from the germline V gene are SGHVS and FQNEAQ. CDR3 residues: CASSLGAGFSRNTIYF. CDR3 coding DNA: TGTGCCAGCAGCTTAGGGGCAGGCTTCTCTAGAAACACCATATATTTT.

CDR3 residues: CASASLPYVNEQFF. DNA of the CDR3: TGTGCCAGCGCCAGCCTACCGTACGTCAATGAGCAGTTCTTC. The V gene is TRBV27, the J gene TRBJ2-1, with D uncertain. The CDR3 is made up of 14 amino acids. The germline V gene encodes CDR1 MNHEY and CDR2 SMNVEV (reference sequence). The V end was cut by 8 bases, the J end by 6 bases, with 17 bases between.

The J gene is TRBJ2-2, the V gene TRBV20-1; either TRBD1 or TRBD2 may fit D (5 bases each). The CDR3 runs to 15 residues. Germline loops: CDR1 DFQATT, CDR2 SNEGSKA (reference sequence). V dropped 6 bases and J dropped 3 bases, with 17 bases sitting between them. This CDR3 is CSAARPGRDTGELFF. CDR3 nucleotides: TGCAGTGCAGCCCGTCCGGGACGAGACACCGGGGAGCTGTTTTTT.

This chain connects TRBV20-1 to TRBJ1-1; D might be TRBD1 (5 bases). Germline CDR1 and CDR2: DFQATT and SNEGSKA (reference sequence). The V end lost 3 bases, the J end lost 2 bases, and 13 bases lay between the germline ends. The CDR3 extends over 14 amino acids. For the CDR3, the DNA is TGCAGTGCTAGTCCTGCGGGGACCAACACTGAAGCTTTCTTT. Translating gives CSASPAGTNTEAFF.

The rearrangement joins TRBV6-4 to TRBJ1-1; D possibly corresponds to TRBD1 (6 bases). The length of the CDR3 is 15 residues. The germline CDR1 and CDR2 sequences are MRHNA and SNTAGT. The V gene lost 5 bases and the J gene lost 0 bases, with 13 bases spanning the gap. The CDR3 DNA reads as TGTGCCAGCAGTCAGGACAGTCTCATGAACACTGAAGCTTTCTTT. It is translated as CASSQDSLMNTEAFF.

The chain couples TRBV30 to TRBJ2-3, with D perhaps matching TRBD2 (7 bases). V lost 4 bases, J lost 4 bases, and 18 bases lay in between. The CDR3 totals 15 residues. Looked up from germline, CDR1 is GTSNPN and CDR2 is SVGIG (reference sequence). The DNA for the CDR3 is TGTGCCTGGAACCAAGGGGGAACTAGCGCAGATACGCAGTATTTT. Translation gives CAWNQGGTSADTQYF.